These 27 T cell receptor beta chains were all obtained from the same sample, sequenced in a study of CD8+ T cells in alopecia areata. The treatment denotes: oral pan-JAK inhibitor, 5-10 mg twice daily. cDNA reverse transcribed from extracted RNA served as the sequencing template. Method: immunoSEQ multiplex PCR; TCRdb's copy keeps in-frame clones and lacks some. The sample holds about 200,000 clones; around two fifths are singletons and the top ten take roughly 0.45%. The specimen was CD4+ T cells sorted from blood, collected around week 30, from a patient treated with tofacitinib. Receptor source: a human donor with alopecia areata.

The rearrangement joins TRBV5-1 to TRBJ1-1; D gene uncertain. Per germline, CDR1 SGHRS and CDR2 YFSETQ. The CDR3 extends over 13 amino acids. The germline V and J ends were trimmed by 0 bases and 4 bases, with 7 bases remaining between them. The CDR3 sequence is CASSLGDGTEAFF. In DNA form, the CDR3 reads TGCGCCAGCAGCTTGGGGGATGGCACTGAAGCTTTCTTT. Based on the CDR3 plus reference TRBV5-1 and TRBJ1-1, the full variable domain is KAGVTQTPRYLIKTRGQQVTLSCSPISGHRSVSWYQQTPGQGLQFLFEYFSETQRNKGNFPGRFSGRQFSNSRSEMNVSTLELGDSALYLCASSLGDGTEAFFGQGTRLTVV.

This clone was observed a single time. The chain has TRBV30 and TRBJ2-2; D may be TRBD2 (5 bases). The germline V gene encodes CDR1 GTSNPN and CDR2 SVGIG (reference sequence). V lost 2 bases and J lost 1, with 23 bases in between. The CDR3 sequence is 19 residues long. CDR3 nucleotides: TGTGCCTGGAGTTCTTTCGTCCCAGCGGAGGAGTGGAACACCGGGGAGCTGTTTTTT. It yields the protein CAWSSFVPAEEWNTGELFF.

V usage is TRBV5-1 and J usage is TRBJ2-1; 10 nucleotides align to TRBD1. This CDR3 spans 14 amino acids. The V gene end was trimmed by 4 bases and the J gene end by 8 bases; junction bases not matched to a gene: 6. The germline CDR1 and CDR2 sequences are SGHRS and YFSETQ. The CDR3 here is CASSPGQGVDEQFF. The CDR3 DNA reads as TGCGCCAGCAGCCCTGGACAGGGGGTTGATGAGCAGTTCTTC.

V usage is TRBV30 and J usage is TRBJ1-2; D remains ambiguous. Trimming took 0 bases from V and 1 from J, leaving 12 bases between them. Germline-derived CDR1 and CDR2 are GTSNPN and SVGIG (reference sequence). This CDR3 is 15 amino acids long. The DNA for the CDR3 is TGTGCCTGGAGTGTACCCCCGGGTCTTAACTATGGCTACACCTTC. This translates into CAWSVPPGLNYGYTF.

This clone was seen a few times. V and J are TRBV5-1 and TRBJ2-3, with D maybe TRBD1 (5 bases). Germline V lookup: CDR1 SGHRS, CDR2 YFSETQ. The CDR3 runs 15 residues. Trimming left V 4 bases short and J 0 bases short, with 12 bases between. CDR3 amino acids: CASSQGTLSTDTQYF. In DNA form, the CDR3 reads TGCGCCAGCAGCCAGGGCACTTTAAGCACAGATACGCAGTATTTT. The full variable domain, its missing parts supplied by reference TRBV5-1 and TRBJ2-3, is KAGVTQTPRYLIKTRGQQVTLSCSPISGHRSVSWYQQTPGQGLQFLFEYFSETQRNKGNFPGRFSGRQFSNSRSEMNVSTLELGDSALYLCASSQGTLSTDTQYFGPGTRLTVL.

This clone was recorded a few times. The chain has TRBV19 and TRBJ1-2; no clear D gene. The CDR3 extends over 15 amino acids. Looked up from germline, CDR1 is LNHDA and CDR2 is SQIVND (reference sequence). Between the trimmed V and J ends, which lost 5 bases and 6 bases, there was a span of 19 bases. The CDR3 DNA is TGTGCCAGTAGTCCGGCGGGCGCGCAGCCTCATGGCTACACCTTC. This translates into CASSPAGAQPHGYTF.

Regarding this clone: The sample has other DNA sequences that encode this CDR3 too. The J gene is TRBJ2-7, the V gene TRBV27; no definite D call. Germline CDR1 MNHEY, CDR2 SMNVEV (reference sequence). This CDR3 spans 13 amino acids. The germline V and J ends were trimmed by 2 bases and 2 bases, with 7 bases remaining between them. The CDR3 DNA follows: TGTGCCAGCAGTTTACACGGACCCTACGAGCAGTACTTC. It is translated as CASSLHGPYEQYF.

V usage is TRBV6-5 and J usage is TRBJ2-3; D is undetermined. This CDR3 is built from 14 residues. The germline V gene has CDR1 MNHEY and CDR2 SVGAGI. V was trimmed by 5 bases and J by 0 bases, leaving 9 bases between them. CDR3 amino acids: CASSHIGSTDTQYF. CDR3 sequence (DNA): TGTGCCAGCAGTCATATCGGGAGCACAGATACGCAGTATTTT.

The chain employs TRBV30 and TRBJ2-3, with D unresolved. CDR3 size: 13 residues. Trimming shortened V by 6 bases and J by 2 bases, and 12 bases separated the two germline ends. Germline values: CDR1 GTSNPN, CDR2 SVGIG (reference sequence). The CDR3 spells CACAPPPTDTQYF. The CDR3 bases are TGTGCCTGCGCCCCCCCGCCCACAGATACGCAGTATTTT. Together with reference TRBV30 and TRBJ2-3, the CDR3 gives the full variable domain: SQTIHQWPATLVQPVGSPLSLECTVEGTSNPNLYWYRQAAGRGLQLLFYSVGIGQISSEVPQNLSASRPQDRQFILSSKKLLLSDSGFYLCACAPPPTDTQYFGPGTRLTVL.

CDR3 DNA: TGTGCCACCAGCAAGGGGAATAATTCACCCCTCCACTTT. Protein sequence: CATSKGNNSPLHF. The genes are TRBV15 and TRBJ1-6; D might be TRBD1 (5 bases). CDR1 LNHNV and CDR2 YYDKDF come from the germline V gene (reference sequence). Trimming pared 4 bases from V and 5 bases from J, leaving 6 bases between. The CDR3 runs to 13 residues.

This chain links TRBV7-9 with TRBJ1-4, with D unclear. V lost 5 bases and J 6 bases, leaving 7 bases between the germline ends. This CDR3 has 12 residues. Looked up from germline, CDR1 is SEHNR and CDR2 is FQNEAQ (reference sequence). The CDR3 region has the DNA TGTGCCAGCAGCCTCCGAGATGAAAAACTGTTTTTT. Translated: CASSLRDEKLFF.

To note about this clone: The junction departs from germline at one end; a sequencing error may be responsible. The genes are TRBV7-7 and TRBJ2-5; D assignment may be TRBD1 or TRBD2 (5 bases each). CDR3 size: 15 residues. Germline CDR1 reads SSHAT; CDR2 reads FNYEAQ (reference sequence). CDR3 bases: TGTGCTAGCAGCTTGAGGCCGGGACCGAAAGAGACCCAGTACTTC. Encoded protein: CASSLRPGPKETQYF.

This chain connects TRBV18 to TRBJ1-3; D uncertain. The CDR3 spans 16 residues. The germline CDR1 and CDR2 sequences are KGHSH and LQKENI. The V and J ends lost 2 bases and 7 bases respectively, with 18 bases between them. CDR3 DNA: TGTGCCAGCTCACCAAACGGGCCGAATGTCGGGAACACCATATATTTT. Translation: CASSPNGPNVGNTIYF.

This clone occurred a few times. The chain uses TRBV4-1 and TRBJ1-5; 7 nucleotides agree with TRBD1. J was trimmed by 4 bases and V by 0 bases; bases with no gene match: 6. Per germline, CDR1 MGHRA and CDR2 YSYEKL. The CDR3 is made up of 16 amino acids. The CDR3 spells CASSQEGQGGNQPQHF. The CDR3 DNA reads as TGCGCCAGCAGCCAAGAAGGGCAGGGGGGAAATCAGCCCCAGCATTTT.

The chain is built from TRBV2 and TRBJ2-7; D is unresolved. V was shortened by 4 bases and J by 3 bases, with 4 bases between the two germline ends. Germline CDR1 reads SNHLY; CDR2 reads FYNNEI. The CDR3 has 11 amino acids. The CDR3 region has the DNA TGTGCCAGCAGTGTAGGCTACGAGCAGTACTTC. Protein sequence: CASSVGYEQYF.

This clone was seen more than once but under ten times. The chain uses TRBV9 and TRBJ2-3; the match to TRBD2 covers 9 bases. With V trimmed by 4 bases and J by 2 bases, 8 bases remained unmatched. The germline CDR1 and CDR2 sequences are SGDLS and YYNGEE. CDR3 length: 16 residues. The CDR3 DNA sequence: TGTGCCAGCAGCCGGACTCGGACTAGCGCCACAGATACGCAGTATTTT. It is translated as CASSRTRTSATDTQYF.

The chain couples TRBV5-1 to TRBJ1-1, with D unresolved. Germline values: CDR1 SGHRS, CDR2 YFSETQ. The length of the CDR3 is 14 residues. The ends were cut back, 7 bases at V and 0 bases at J, with 13 bases in the middle. The CDR3 sequence: CASGSLGMNTEAFF. DNA of the CDR3: TGCGCCAGCGGCTCACTCGGGATGAACACTGAAGCTTTCTTT. Together with reference TRBV5-1 and TRBJ1-1, the CDR3 gives the full variable domain: KAGVTQTPRYLIKTRGQQVTLSCSPISGHRSVSWYQQTPGQGLQFLFEYFSETQRNKGNFPGRFSGRQFSNSRSEMNVSTLELGDSALYLCASGSLGMNTEAFFGQGTRLTVV.

The J gene is TRBJ2-3, the V gene TRBV7-2; 9 bases agree with TRBD2. There are 16 residues in the CDR3. Trimming cost V 3 bases and J 5 bases; bases outside gene matches: 9. Germline V gives CDR1 SGHTA, CDR2 FQGNSA. CDR3 in amino acids: CASSLGGGGARDTQYF. Written as DNA, the CDR3 is TGTGCCAGCAGCTTGGGCGGCGGGGGGGCGAGAGATACGCAGTATTTT.

Only a few counts were recorded for this clone. The chain recombines TRBV13 with TRBJ1-2; no clear D gene. Trimming left V 5 bases short and J 3 bases short, with 16 bases between. The CDR3 is made up of 15 amino acids. Looked up from germline, CDR1 is PRHDT and CDR2 is FYEKMQ (reference sequence). The CDR3 coding sequence is TGTGCCAGCAGCCGCGTGACGGAACCTTACTATGGCTACACCTTC. This translates into CASSRVTEPYYGYTF.

V and J are TRBV2 and TRBJ2-2; weak D call: TRBD1 (5 bases). Deletions cut 6 bases from V and 3 bases from J, with 14 bases between. Germline lookup yields CDR1 SNHLY and CDR2 FYNNEI. The CDR3 has 15 residues. The CDR3 here is CASRARRGDTGELFF. The CDR3 DNA follows: TGTGCCAGCAGAGCTCGTAGGGGTGACACCGGGGAGCTGTTTTTT.

The chain is built from TRBV2 and TRBJ2-1, with D maybe TRBD2 (5 bases). The V and J ends lost 5 bases and 10 bases respectively, with 9 bases between them. Germline assignment: CDR1 SNHLY and CDR2 FYNNEI. The CDR3 extends over 11 amino acids. CDR3 nucleotides: TGTGCCAGCAGTTATCCGGGAGAGCAGTTCTTC. Its protein product is CASSYPGEQFF.

The rearrangement links TRBV7-2 to TRBJ1-5, with D tentatively TRBD1 (5 bases). The CDR3 sequence is 15 residues long. The germline V gene has CDR1 SGHTA and CDR2 FQGNSA. Trimming removed 4 bases at V and 2 bases at J, with 12 bases between. The CDR3 sequence is CASSSQDGGNQPQHF. The CDR3 nucleotides read TGTGCCAGCAGCTCACAGGATGGGGGCAATCAGCCCCAGCATTTT.

The gene calls are TRBV6-1 and TRBJ2-1; 7 bases agree with TRBD2. The germline V gene has CDR1 MNHNS and CDR2 SASEGT. CDR3 size: 15 residues. J gave up 2 bases and V 9 bases, and 10 bases lay outside the gene matches. CDR3 nucleotide sequence: TGTGCCAGTCTTCTTTTTGCGGGGGCCTACAATGAGCAGTTCTTC. Its translation: CASLLFAGAYNEQFF.

CDR3 DNA sequence: TGTGCCACCAGCAGAACTGTTGGGGGGCTATCGGAAAAACTGTTTTTT. Translated: CATSRTVGGLSEKLFF. The chain carries TRBV15 and TRBJ1-4; a possible D gene is TRBD1 (6 bases). This CDR3 is 16 amino acids long. Germline V gene sequence: CDR1 LNHNV, CDR2 YYDKDF (reference sequence). V shed 2 bases and J shed 8 bases, with 18 bases lying between them.

CDR3 residues: CASSIRSTPSTDTQYF. The DNA of the CDR3 is TGTGCCAGCAGTATAAGGTCAACCCCTAGCACAGATACGCAGTATTTT. V usage is TRBV27 and J usage is TRBJ2-3; D call uncertain. Germline V gene lookup returns CDR1 MNHEY and CDR2 SMNVEV (reference sequence). The CDR3 sequence is 16 residues long. V was trimmed by 5 bases and J by 0 bases, leaving 15 bases between them.

This clone was detected a few times. This chain links TRBV7-2 with TRBJ1-2; D is perhaps TRBD1 (5 bases). The V end lost 2 bases, the J end lost 8 bases, and 9 bases lay between the germline ends. Germline V gene lookup returns CDR1 SGHTA and CDR2 FQGNSA. The CDR3 extends over 12 amino acids. The CDR3 is CASSLRQWGYTF. CDR3 DNA sequence: TGTGCCAGCAGCTTAAGACAGTGGGGCTACACCTTC.

This clone was detected only a few times. The genes are TRBV7-8 and TRBJ1-2; D unresolved. The length of the CDR3 is 13 residues. V was clipped by 5 bases and J by 1 base, with 8 bases between them. The germline CDR1 and CDR2 sequences are SGHVS and FQNEAQ. As DNA, the CDR3 is TGTGCCAGCAGCATCGTAAATAACTATGGCTACACCTTC. It is translated as CASSIVNNYGYTF.